This TCR beta chain was observed in a study of control samples from healthy donors and cancer patients. The ends lost 3 bases at V and 0 bases at J; junction bases unmatched: 7. CDR1 is LGHDT and CDR2 is YNNKEL in the germline V gene (reference sequence). This CDR3 has 16 residues. The table came from immunoSEQ multiplex PCR; TCRdb's copy has only in-frame clones and leaves some out. The sample includes approximately 70,000 clones, roughly 90% of them seen just once. This clonotype was sampled from a man between 60 and 75 years old with lung cancer. The V call is TRBV3-1 (or the pseudogene TRBV3-2), the J call TRBJ1-1; 7 positions agree with TRBD1. The sample comprised PBMCs. The CDR3 here is CASSHRGRMMNTEAFF. DNA of the CDR3: TGTGCCAGCAGCCATAGGGGGCGGATGATGAACACTGAAGCTTTCTTT.